This T cell receptor beta chain was recovered during a study of blood T cell repertoires in COVID-19. The overall study: Acute-phase and convalescent COVID-19 samples originated in the United States, Italy and Spain.

J gave up 3 bases and V 6 bases, and 3 bases lay outside the gene matches. The CDR3 loop spans 14 amino acids. Germline V CDR1 and CDR2: KGHSH, LQKENI. Study processing details: From reference gene primer amplification, estimates of nucleated cell counts were derived. Clones were sequenced by immunoSEQ multiplex PCR, and TCRdb holds only the in-frame ones, with some missing. The DNA was the basis for D and trimming; V, J and clone size are from that table. Of around 150,000 clones detected, roughly four fifths appear once; the ten largest clones hold approximately 9%. The clonotype was recovered from a woman in her fifties or sixties with active or convalescent COVID-19. The chain has TRBV18 and TRBJ1-1, with 11 bases fitting TRBD1. Sequencing was carried out using peripheral blood. The CDR3 region is CASSGQGADTEAFF. In nucleotides, the CDR3 is TGTGCCAGCTCCGGACAGGGGGCAGACACTGAAGCTTTCTTT. The variable domain in full, completed from reference TRBV18 and TRBJ1-1, reads NAGVMQNPRHLVRRRGQEARLRCSPMKGHSHVYWYRQLPEEGLKFMVYLQKENIIDESGMPKERFSAEFPKEGPSILRIQQVVRGDSAAYFCASSGQGADTEAFFGQGTRLTVV.